These 9 T cell receptor beta chains share one sample of origin, sequenced in a study of T cell responses to AZD1222 COVID-19 vaccine (dated by TCRdb to the early 2020s). The time point label for this specimen denotes: about 28 days (+/-7) after the second vaccine dose. Libraries came from the immunoSEQ multiplex PCR assay. What TCRdb holds here is the immuneACCESS table cut down to in-frame rearrangements. Part of the clones is not present; checked against another copy, under half of the missing clones reflect an unresolved V gene, and the others are unexplained. This sample lists about 72,000 clones; 89% were detected once. The ten largest make up about 28% of the sample. The material sequenced was peripheral blood, taken 28 days after the second AZD1222 dose. The receptors come from an adult who received the AZD1222 COVID-19 vaccine.

V gene TRBV19 combines with J gene TRBJ1-5; D is ambiguous. Germline V gene lookup returns CDR1 LNHDA and CDR2 SQIVND (reference sequence). The germline V and J ends were trimmed by 1 base and 0 bases, with 10 bases remaining between them. CDR3 size: 16 residues. CDR3 nucleotide sequence: TGTGCCAGTAGTATAGGTGCCAGACTTAGCAATCAGCCCCAGCATTTT. This gives the protein CASSIGARLSNQPQHF.

The chain's CDR3 is CASSESGTSGYAEQFF. The CDR3, as DNA: TGCGCCAGCAGTGAGTCGGGGACTAGTGGCTACGCTGAGCAGTTCTTC. J is TRBJ2-1 and V is TRBV10-1; 8 nucleotides line up with TRBD2. CDR3 size: 16 residues. Germline loops: CDR1 WNHNN, CDR2 SYGVQD (reference sequence). The J segment lost 9 bases and the V segment lost 0 bases, leaving 10 bases of the junction unmatched.

The chain recombines TRBV3-1 (or the pseudogene TRBV3-2) with TRBJ2-3; TRBD2 might be the D (6 bases). This CDR3 is built from 13 residues. The V end was cut by 6 bases, the J end by 4 bases, with 11 bases between. Germline V CDR1 and CDR2: LGHDT, YNNKEL (reference sequence). As DNA, the CDR3 is TGTGCCAGCAGAGTGGGGGGTTCAGATACGCAGTATTTT. As protein: CASRVGGSDTQYF.

The chain couples TRBV9 to TRBJ2-5, with TRBD2 matching over 13 bases. The CDR3 consists of 19 residues. Germline V CDR1 and CDR2: SGDLS, YYNGEE. Unmatched junction bases numbered 10, after V lost 0 bases and J lost 2 bases. The CDR3 DNA reads as TGTGCCAGCAGCGTAGGGACTAGCGGGAGCGTTTTCGATCAAGAGACCCAGTACTTC. Amino acid sequence: CASSVGTSGSVFDQETQYF.

The chain couples TRBV9 to TRBJ2-7; TRBD2 matches at 8 bases. The germline V gene has CDR1 SGDLS and CDR2 YYNGEE. The CDR3 has 15 residues. J gave up 6 bases and V 4 bases, and 12 bases lay outside the gene matches. The CDR3 is CASSFSGKVGAEQYF. DNA of the CDR3: TGTGCCAGCAGCTTTAGCGGGAAGGTTGGCGCCGAGCAGTACTTC.

The chain recombines TRBV11-2 with TRBJ2-7, with 11 positions matching TRBD2. V lost 5 bases, J lost 2 bases, and 5 bases stayed unmatched. Germline assignment: CDR1 SGHAT and CDR2 FQNNGV. This CDR3 has 15 amino acids. This CDR3 is CASSRLAGGPYEQYF. For the CDR3, the DNA is TGTGCCAGCAGCCGCTTAGCGGGAGGGCCCTACGAGCAGTACTTC. The full variable domain, its missing parts supplied by reference TRBV11-2 and TRBJ2-7, is EAGVAQSPRYKIIEKRQSVAFWCNPISGHATLYWYQQILGQGPKLLIQFQNNGVVDDSQLPKDRFSAERLKGVDSTLKIQPAKLEDSAVYLCASSRLAGGPYEQYFGPGTRLTVT.

V is TRBV5-1 and J is TRBJ2-7; a possible D gene is TRBD1 (6 bases). Germline CDR1 reads SGHRS; CDR2 reads YFSETQ. CDR3 length equals 13 residues. Deletions cut 4 bases from V and 4 bases from J, with 12 bases between. CDR3 nucleotide sequence: TGCGCCAGCAGCATGGACAGCAATTACGAGCAGTACTTC. As protein: CASSMDSNYEQYF.

V usage is TRBV6-5 and J usage is TRBJ1-5, with D unresolved. Germline V CDR1 and CDR2: MNHEY, SVGAGI. V lost 6 bases and J lost 4, with 10 bases in between. The CDR3 is 13 amino acids. This CDR3 is CASRGSWNQPQHF. DNA of the CDR3: TGTGCCAGCAGAGGGTCGTGGAATCAGCCCCAGCATTTT.

The V call is TRBV2, the J call TRBJ1-6; 7 bases match TRBD1. The CDR3 is 14 amino acids. Losses at the gene ends were 8 bases for V and 4 bases for J; bases not matched to a gene: 5. Germline CDR1 reads SNHLY; CDR2 reads FYNNEI. The CDR3 DNA is TGTGCCAGCGGAGTGGGACAGTATAATTCACCCCTCCACTTT. This gives the protein CASGVGQYNSPLHF.